This T cell receptor beta chain originates from a study of blood T cell repertoires in COVID-19. Study-level information: Samples taken during acute and convalescent COVID-19 were collected in the United States, Italy and Spain. From T cells, B-cell-depleted T cells, or PBMCs came the material, which was cDNA or gDNA.

Germline V CDR1 and CDR2: MNHNY, SVGAGI (reference sequence). Trimming left V 6 bases short and J 2 bases short, with 13 bases between. This CDR3 is built from 14 residues. This clone was detected only a few times. The authors' processing: Estimation of nucleated cell counts was performed using reference gene primer amplification. Generated by immunoSEQ multiplex PCR, the TCRdb table keeps only in-frame clones and is missing some. D and trimming were read from the DNA, whereas the V and J calls and clone size are those reported in that table. The top ten hold 5.5% to 7.5% of the sample, which has about 240,000 clones, about 88% seen once.

The sequenced sample consisted of peripheral blood. The sequence came from a woman in her 70s with active or convalescent COVID-19. The V and J genes are TRBV6-6 and TRBJ1-2; D perhaps matches TRBD1 (5 bases). The CDR3 here is CASRQGAPNYGYTF. The CDR3 DNA reads TGTGCCAGCAGGCAAGGGGCCCCCAACTATGGCTACACCTTC.